The following is a TCR beta chain sequence with its context. This clone was seen a handful of times. The antigen it binds to is not known. Per-base qualities were not stored, and no clone one base away is much larger. This entry comes from a study of blood T cell repertoires in COVID-19 (dated by TCRdb to 2020 to 2021). About the study as a whole: Samples covering the acute and convalescent phases of COVID-19 were provided by collaborators in the United States, Italy and Spain. A de-identified subject ID, COVID-19 status, age in years and sex were almost always included in the sample metadata. Deeply sampled blood TCRbeta repertoires from subjects exposed to, actively infected with, or recovered from COVID-19 were included in the dataset. The prospective study material was composed of cDNA or gDNA derived from T cells, B-cell-depleted T cells, or PBMCs. HLA class I and class II types, where available, came from metadata supplied by the sample provider rather than from assay-based typing. A freely available public database, intended as a resource for researchers studying the immune response to SARS-CoV-2, is where the repertoires were released. The samples were drawn from the first 160 participants of the ongoing ImmuneRACE study and from 950 to 1,500 subjects provided by 6 global collaborators.

The collaborating institutions used their own protocols to collect whole blood in K2EDTA tubes. For TCRbeta analysis, collaborators shipped samples as frozen whole blood, isolated PBMCs, or DNA extracted from either of those sample types. TCRbeta CDR3 regions were amplified from genomic DNA by means of the immunoSEQ Assay, a bias-controlled multiplex PCR. For the original study's pipeline: Within the assay, amplification of reference gene primers was used to estimate how many nucleated cells each sample contained. To quantify the absolute abundance of each unique TCRbeta CDR3 rearrangement, sequence reads were collapsed and filtered. Productive Simpson clonality was computed per sample as the square root of Simpson's diversity index over productive rearrangements. The clones in this table, taken by TCRdb from immuneACCESS, are in-frame only. Not every clone is retained; where verified, under half of the shortfall comes from an unresolved V gene, and the cause of the rest is unknown. V and J calls and clone size follow that table, whereas D and trimming were derived from the DNA. The sample table holds over 100,000 clones, of which 55% to 75% were seen once. The ten largest clonotypes hold over 1.5% of the sample.

Beyond this particular receptor, the publication reports: Clinical and demographic metadata were provided uncurated, with the amount varying by source and participant.

Reading from cysteine to phenylalanine, the CDR3 counts 14 amino acids. CDR3 DNA is the only sequence kept; it has 42 bases, read in frame from the first base. Sequences MDHEN (CDR1) and SYDVKM (CDR2) are obtained from the germline V gene. A distance of 9 bases separates the germline ends of V and J, which lose 3 bases and 4 bases respectively. Specimen: peripheral blood. The source is a woman aged 70-85 years with acute or convalescent COVID-19. This chain is built from TRBV28 and TRBJ1-4; the D gene is perhaps TRBD1, from 5 matching bases. Here the CDR3 is given as CASSLGGFNEKLFF. The DNA sequence is as follows: TGTGCCAGCAGTTTGGGGGGTTTTAATGAAAAACTGTTTTTT.